These 14 T cell receptor beta chains share one sample of origin, sequenced in a study of T cell responses to AZD1222 COVID-19 vaccine. Sequencing used immunoSEQ multiplex PCR; TCRdb keeps in-frame clones, though not all of them. The data hold some 110,000 clones, with 84% observed a single time. The sequencing here drew on peripheral blood, taken on day 0 of AZD1222 vaccination. These receptors all stem from an adult in good health.

The rearrangement uses TRBV5-6 and TRBJ2-7; 7 bases map to TRBD1. Germline loops: CDR1 SGHDT, CDR2 YYEEEE. This CDR3 has 13 amino acids. V was clipped by 4 bases and J by 3 bases; unmatched bases: 4. The CDR3 loop reads CASSRWTGYEQYF. The CDR3 nucleotides read TGTGCCAGCAGCAGGTGGACAGGCTACGAGCAGTACTTC.

This clone came up once. The gene calls are TRBV6-5 and TRBJ2-7, with D possibly matching TRBD2 (6 bases). V dropped 5 bases and J dropped 5 bases, with 16 bases sitting between them. The germline gives CDR1 MNHEY, CDR2 SVGAGI. CDR3 size: 14 residues. The CDR3 protein is CASSPWTGDDEQYF. CDR3 in DNA: TGTGCCAGCAGTCCCTGGACGGGGGACGACGAGCAGTACTTC.

The gene calls are TRBV5-1 and TRBJ1-4; D might be TRBD1 (6 bases). The V and J ends lost 2 bases and 0 bases respectively, with 11 bases between them. The CDR3 has 16 amino acids. Germline CDR1 is SGHRS and CDR2 is YFSETQ. The CDR3 DNA reads as TGCGCCAGCAGCTTAGGACAGATTGCAACTAATGAAAAACTGTTTTTT. Protein: CASSLGQIATNEKLFF.

This clone was seen only once. The chain has TRBV4-3 and TRBJ2-2; 7 bases agree with TRBD1. This CDR3 comprises 15 residues. V lost 1 base to trimming and J lost 5 bases; unmatched junction nucleotides: 4. Looked up from germline, CDR1 is LGHNA and CDR2 is YSLEER. Here the CDR3 reads CASSQGGTVTGELFF. CDR3 sequence (DNA): TGCGCCAGCAGCCAAGGTGGGACAGTAACCGGGGAGCTGTTTTTT.

CDR3 loop: CASSIAGIGYTF. CDR3 DNA sequence: TGTGCCAGTAGTATCGCAGGGATTGGCTACACCTTC. The chain links TRBV19 to TRBJ1-2; D possibly corresponds to TRBD1 (5 bases). The CDR3 extends over 12 amino acids. The germline V gene has CDR1 LNHDA and CDR2 SQIVND (reference sequence). Trimming removed 3 bases from V and 7 bases from J, with 9 bases in between. Full variable domain (missing parts from reference TRBV19 and TRBJ1-2): DGGITQSPKYLFRKEGQNVTLSCEQNLNHDAMYWYRQDPGQGLRLIYYSQIVNDFQKGDIAEGYSVSREKKESFPLTVTSAQKNPTAFYLCASSIAGIGYTFGSGTRLTVV.

The chain joins TRBV19 to TRBJ1-4; 9 bases are a match to TRBD1. Germline trimming cut 6 bases from V and 7 bases from J; bases unmatched to any gene: 9. Germline-derived CDR1 and CDR2 are LNHDA and SQIVND (reference sequence). CDR3 length: 15 amino acids. CDR3 coding DNA: TGTGCCAGTAGCCTAAACAGGGGGCATAGTGAAAAACTGTTTTTT. It translates to CASSLNRGHSEKLFF.

The V and J genes are TRBV6-5 and TRBJ1-6, with no clear D. CDR3 size: 12 residues. CDR1 and CDR2 from the germline V gene are MNHEY and SVGAGI. Trimming took 10 bases from V and 8 from J, leaving 12 bases between them. The CDR3 DNA follows: TGTGCCACTCAATCGTTGGATTCACCCCTCCACTTT. This codes for CATQSLDSPLHF.

This clone was counted a single time. V is TRBV12-3 or TRBV12-4 and J is TRBJ2-1; D may be TRBD2 (5 bases). The length of the CDR3 is 13 residues. V gave up 2 bases and J gave up 4 bases, with 6 bases separating them. The CDR3 loop reads CASSLTGYNEQFF. CDR3 DNA sequence: TGTGCCAGCAGTTTAACGGGGTACAATGAGCAGTTCTTC.

The chain combines TRBV6-5 with TRBJ2-7; the match to TRBD1 covers 11 bases. The germline gives CDR1 MNHEY, CDR2 SVGAGI. The CDR3 is 14 amino acids. V lost 11 bases and J lost 4; bases outside the gene matches: 10. For the CDR3, the DNA is TGTGCCTCGAGAGTGGACAGGGGGCAATACGAGCAGTACTTC. Residues: CASRVDRGQYEQYF.

The rearrangement joins TRBV5-1 to TRBJ2-2; 7 nucleotides align to TRBD2. CDR3 length: 16 residues. Trimming at V came to 1 base and at J to 0 bases, leaving 3 bases not matched to a gene. Germline CDR1 and CDR2: SGHRS and YFSETQ. CDR3 sequence (DNA): TGCGCCAGCAGCTTGCTCGGACTAGCGAACACCGGGGAGCTGTTTTTT. The encoded protein is CASSLLGLANTGELFF. The whole variable domain, filled in from reference TRBV5-1 and TRBJ2-2, reads KAGVTQTPRYLIKTRGQQVTLSCSPISGHRSVSWYQQTPGQGLQFLFEYFSETQRNKGNFPGRFSGRQFSNSRSEMNVSTLELGDSALYLCASSLLGLANTGELFFGEGSRLTVL.

The rearrangement uses TRBV24-1 and TRBJ1-5; maybe TRBD1 (5 bases). CDR3 length: 15 residues. Trimming pared 5 bases from V and 0 bases from J, leaving 10 bases between. Germline values: CDR1 KGHDR, CDR2 SFDVKD. The CDR3 sequence: CATSGGRYSNQPQHF. Here the CDR3 DNA reads TGTGCCACCAGTGGGGGACGGTATAGCAATCAGCCCCAGCATTTT.

The chain links TRBV29-1 to TRBJ1-1; D gene unclear. The V gene lost 3 bases and the J gene lost 10 bases, with 12 bases spanning the gap. The germline V gene has CDR1 SQVTM and CDR2 ANQGSEA. There are 11 residues in the CDR3. In DNA form, the CDR3 reads TGCAGCGTTGATTTAGGAGACACAGCTTTCTTT. It yields the protein CSVDLGDTAFF.

The chain joins TRBV11-2 to TRBJ1-5; possibly TRBD1 for D (6 bases). Germline CDR1 SGHAT, CDR2 FQNNGV. Trimming pared 3 bases from V and 0 bases from J, leaving 12 bases between. This CDR3 region has 16 residues. CDR3 protein: CASSLSGVSSNQPQHF. The CDR3, as DNA: TGTGCCAGCAGCTTGTCAGGGGTTTCTAGCAATCAGCCCCAGCATTTT.

The chain carries TRBV6-5 and TRBJ1-5; 7 nucleotides line up with TRBD1. The ends lost 4 bases at V and 7 bases at J; junction bases unmatched: 4. This CDR3 is 13 amino acids long. CDR1 and CDR2 (germline): MNHEY, SVGAGI. CDR3 loop: CASSSGGWQPQHF. The CDR3 bases are TGTGCCAGCAGTTCAGGGGGGTGGCAGCCCCAGCATTTT.